The present TCR beta chain was sequenced within a study of blood T cell repertoires in COVID-19. Study details: The study drew acute and convalescent COVID-19 samples from the United States, Italy and Spain.

The data were produced by immunoSEQ multiplex PCR, yet TCRdb's version contains in-frame clones alone and is incomplete. This table has 200,000 to 250,000 clones, 65% to 85% appearing once. Deletions cut 0 bases from V and 9 bases from J, with 15 bases between. This CDR3 has 16 amino acids. Germline V gene data show CDR1 as LGHNA and CDR2 as YNFKEQ. Sequenced input: peripheral blood. The chain recombines TRBV4-2 with TRBJ1-6; unclear D gene. This clonotype originated in a human donor in a cohort sampled during active COVID-19. CDR3 sequence reads: CASSQESEGLGSPLHF. The CDR3 nucleotides read TGTGCCAGCAGCCAAGAGTCGGAGGGTCTAGGTTCACCCCTCCACTTT.